A selection of T cell receptor beta chains follows, all from one sample in a study of OX40 agonist ivuxolimab in advanced cancers. TCRdb keeps only in-frame clones here, not all; method: immunoSEQ multiplex PCR. This sample yields some 80,000 clones, of which roughly 86% are seen a single time; 2% to 3% belongs to the top ten. This specimen consisted of CD4+ or CD8+ T cells sorted from blood, obtained in a trial of the OX40 agonist ivuxolimab. The origin of the receptors is an adult with an advanced solid tumor such as melanoma, head and neck, liver or kidney cancer. CDR3s include the opening cysteine and the closing phenylalanine or tryptophan. A D gene is named only where the DNA matches it firmly. Expanded clones are given a class, and other clones once, few, many or no size at all.

TRBV19	NA	NA	TRBJ1-1	CASSRRDTEAFF	TGTGCCAGTAGTAGGAGGGACACTGAAGCTTTCTTT
TRBV5-1	NA	NA	TRBJ2-5	CASSSPMGVRGGETQYF	TGCGCCAGCAGCTCTCCAATGGGGGTCAGGGGAGGCGAGACCCAGTACTTC
TRBV11-2	NA	NA	TRBJ2-5	CASSPQGQTQYF	TGTGCCAGCAGCCCACAGGGACAGACCCAGTACTTC
TRBV5-4	NA	NA	TRBJ2-3	CASSLRSDTQYF	TGTGCCAGCAGCCTGCGTTCAGATACGCAGTATTTT
TRBV2	NA	NA	TRBJ2-6	CASSEGRAGANVLTF	TGTGCCAGCAGTGAGGGCAGAGCTGGGGCCAACGTCCTGACTTTC
TRBV28	NA	TRBD1	TRBJ2-7	CASSPGQGTNEQYF	TGTGCCAGCAGTCCCGGACAGGGTACAAACGAGCAGTACTTC
TRBV7-2	NA	NA	TRBJ2-3	CASSADYTDTQYF	TGTGCCAGCAGCGCGGACTACACAGATACGCAGTATTTT
TRBV7-9	NA	NA	TRBJ1-1	CASSLAGNTEAFF	TGTGCCAGCAGCCTCGCGGGGAACACTGAAGCTTTCTTT
TRBV9	NA	TRBD2	TRBJ2-1	CASSPAGGRVDEQFF	TGTGCCAGCAGCCCAGCTGGCGGGAGGGTGGATGAGCAGTTCTTC
TRBV6-1	NA	NA	TRBJ1-2	CASSEGPGNPGLGYTF	TGTGCCAGCAGTGAGGGACCTGGAAATCCGGGCCTTGGCTACACCTTC
TRBV18	once	NA	TRBJ1-1	CASSPRQAGRLTEAFF	TGTGCCAGCTCACCCCGACAAGCAGGGAGGCTTACTGAAGCTTTCTTT
TRBV5-8	NA	TRBD1	TRBJ1-5	CASSYRIFTGGYSNQPQHF	TGTGCCAGCAGCTATCGCATTTTTACAGGGGGCTATAGCAATCAGCCCCAGCATTTT
TRBV7-9	NA	NA	TRBJ1-2	CASSSSTAYGYTF	TGTGCCAGCAGCAGCTCGACAGCTTATGGCTACACCTTC
TRBV5-1	NA	NA	TRBJ2-7	CASSTDLRSYEQYF	TGCGCCAGCAGCACTGACTTGCGCTCCTACGAGCAGTACTTC
TRBV9	NA	NA	TRBJ2-3	CASSPLPASDTQYF	TGTGCCAGCAGCCCCTTGCCCGCTTCTGATACGCAGTATTTT
TRBV5-1	NA	TRBD2	TRBJ2-3	CASSFSPSGSSDTQYF	TGCGCCAGCAGCTTCTCCCCTAGCGGGAGTTCAGATACGCAGTATTTT
TRBV7-2	NA	NA	TRBJ1-2	CASSSAYGPAYGYTF	TGTGCCAGCAGCTCGGCTTATGGGCCAGCTTATGGCTACACCTTC
TRBV19	NA	NA	TRBJ1-5	CASSIGGVQPQHF	TGTGCCAGTAGTATAGGCGGGGTCCAGCCCCAGCATTTT
TRBV7-8	NA	TRBD2	TRBJ2-7	CASSRSGGEQYF	TGTGCCAGCAGCCGATCGGGGGGCGAGCAGTACTTC
TRBV6-5	NA	TRBD1	TRBJ1-2	CASSLTGNYGYTF	TGTGCCAGCAGTCTGACAGGGAACTATGGCTACACCTTC
TRBV7-2	NA	NA	TRBJ2-2	CASSFPSYTGELFF	TGTGCCAGCAGCTTCCCCAGTTACACCGGGGAGCTGTTTTTT
TRBV5-1	NA	TRBD2	TRBJ2-3	CASSLALTSGGPTDTQYF	TGCGCCAGCAGCTTGGCCCTGACTAGCGGGGGGCCTACAGATACGCAGTATTTT
TRBV29-1	few	TRBD1	TRBJ1-5	CSVRQGNQPQHF	TGCAGCGTAAGACAGGGAAATCAGCCCCAGCATTTT
TRBV6-1	NA	NA	TRBJ2-5	CASSEGGTLVETQYF	TGTGCCAGCAGTGAAGGGGGGACCTTGGTGGAGACCCAGTACTTC
TRBV5-1	NA	NA	TRBJ2-1	CASSLKADFYNEQFF	TGCGCCAGCAGCTTGAAAGCGGATTTCTACAATGAGCAGTTCTTC
TRBV9	NA	NA	TRBJ2-2	CASSVAKGKKVGELFF	TGTGCCAGCAGCGTAGCGAAAGGGAAAAAGGTCGGGGAGCTGTTTTTT
TRBV7-2	NA	TRBD2	TRBJ2-7	CASSWSGTSVDEQYF	TGTGCCAGCAGCTGGTCCGGGACTAGCGTCGACGAGCAGTACTTC
TRBV5-1	NA	TRBD1	TRBJ2-3	CASSLGTGGWNTQYF	TGCGCCAGCAGCTTGGGGACAGGGGGTTGGAATACGCAGTATTTT
TRBV30	NA	NA	TRBJ2-3	CAWSISLDTQYF	TGTGCCTGGAGTATCTCGCTAGATACGCAGTATTTT
TRBV5-1	NA	NA	TRBJ2-5	CASSCSGWETQYF	TGCGCCAGCAGCTGTAGTGGTTGGGAGACCCAGTACTTC
TRBV5-1	NA	TRBD1	TRBJ1-6	CASSLGQGDSPLHF	TGCGCCAGCAGCTTGGGACAGGGAGATTCACCCCTCCACTTT
TRBV28	once	NA	TRBJ2-3	CASSLVGDTQYF	TGTGCCAGCAGTTTAGTGGGGGATACGCAGTATTTT
TRBV2	NA	TRBD2	TRBJ2-2	CASRGTSGRATGELFF	TGTGCCAGCAGGGGGACTAGCGGGAGGGCCACCGGGGAGCTGTTTTTT
TRBV5-1	NA	NA	TRBJ1-5	CASSLVGGAGNQPQHF	TGCGCCAGCAGCTTGGTAGGGGGGGCTGGCAATCAGCCCCAGCATTTT
TRBV7-7	NA	TRBD2	TRBJ2-7	CASSTGLAGGEQYF	TGTGCTAGCAGCACGGGACTAGCGGGAGGCGAGCAGTACTTC
TRBV4-1	NA	NA	TRBJ2-7	CASSPFRDFLDYEQYF	TGCGCCAGCAGCCCCTTCCGGGATTTCCTAGACTACGAGCAGTACTTC
TRBV29-1	NA	NA	TRBJ1-2	CSVEPGANYGYTF	TGCAGCGTTGAGCCCGGGGCTAACTATGGCTACACCTTC
TRBV28	NA	NA	TRBJ1-1	CASSLYALNTEAFF	TGTGCCAGCAGTTTATATGCTTTGAACACTGAAGCTTTCTTT
TRBV5-6	NA	TRBD1	TRBJ1-2	CASSLDRGPDLTNYGYTF	TGTGCCAGCAGCTTGGACAGGGGTCCCGACCTTACTAACTATGGCTACACCTTC
TRBV5-5	NA	NA	TRBJ1-1	CASSFGRNTEAFF	TGTGCCAGCAGCTTTGGGCGGAACACTGAAGCTTTCTTT
TRBV27	NA	NA	TRBJ2-6	CASSLSWAGSGVAVLTF	TGTGCCAGCAGTTTATCATGGGCAGGTTCTGGGGTGGCCGTCCTGACTTTC
TRBV5-4	NA	TRBD2	TRBJ2-7	CASSHLAGLYEQYF	TGTGCCAGCAGCCATTTAGCGGGGCTCTACGAGCAGTACTTC
TRBV18	NA	TRBD1	TRBJ1-4	CASSLSGGEKLFF	TGTGCCAGCTCATTGTCAGGGGGTGAAAAACTGTTTTTT
TRBV5-1	few	NA	TRBJ1-3	CASSLSGGGNSGNTIYF	TGCGCCAGCAGCTTGTCCGGAGGGGGGAACTCTGGAAACACCATATATTTT
TRBV5-1	once	NA	TRBJ2-2	CASSLREVGTGELFF	TGCGCCAGCAGCTTAAGGGAAGTGGGCACCGGGGAGCTGTTTTTT
TRBV18	NA	TRBD1	TRBJ1-5	CASSRRRQGASNQPQHF	TGTGCCAGCTCCCGACGCCGACAGGGGGCAAGCAATCAGCCCCAGCATTTT
TRBV15	few	NA	TRBJ1-3	CATSRDQVHGNTIYF	TGTGCCACCAGCAGAGACCAGGTTCATGGAAACACCATATATTTT
TRBV12-5	NA	NA	TRBJ1-4	CASGLSRVNEKLFF	TGTGCTAGTGGTTTGTCTCGTGTTAATGAAAAACTGTTTTTT
TRBV11-3	NA	TRBD2	TRBJ2-3	CASSSERGGADTQYF	TGTGCCAGCAGCTCCGAGCGGGGGGGAGCAGATACGCAGTATTTT
TRBV4-2	NA	TRBD2	TRBJ2-5	CASSQLGLAGGQQETQYF	TGTGCCAGCAGCCAATTAGGACTAGCGGGAGGCCAACAAGAGACCCAGTACTTC
TRBV2	NA	NA	TRBJ1-1	CASSENTNTEAFF	TGTGCCAGCAGTGAAAATACGAACACTGAAGCTTTCTTT
TRBV7-9	NA	NA	TRBJ2-3	CASSRTDTQYF	TGTGCCAGCAGCCGGACAGATACGCAGTATTTT
TRBV29-1	few	NA	TRBJ1-1	CSVRTVENTEAFF	TGCAGCGTCCGGACGGTGGAGAACACTGAAGCTTTCTTT